Below, 24 T cell receptor beta chains from the same sample are listed, as sequenced in a study of T cell responses to AZD1222 COVID-19 vaccine (dated by TCRdb to the early 2020s). The sample's time point label is to be understood as: baseline before first vaccination. The treatment or condition label of this sample denotes: meningococcal conjugate vaccine given as trial control. The library was prepared using the immunoSEQ multiplex PCR assay. What TCRdb holds here is the immuneACCESS table cut down to in-frame rearrangements. Part of the clones is not present; checked against another copy, under half of the missing clones reflect an unresolved V gene, and the others are unexplained. The sample table lists about 83,000 clones, approximately 90% of them with a count of one. The ten top clones hold more than 4.5% of the sample. This sample comprised peripheral blood, obtained on day 0 of MenACWY control vaccination. These receptors were collected from an adult in good health.

The CDR3 spells CATPSGGGNYGYTF. The DNA of the CDR3 is TGTGCCACACCCTCAGGGGGGGGTAACTATGGCTACACCTTC. The chain uses TRBV10-3 and TRBJ1-2, with 7 bases matching TRBD1. V dropped 10 bases and J dropped 1; count of bases not matched to a gene: 9. The germline gives CDR1 ENHRY, CDR2 SYGVKD. The CDR3 consists of 14 residues.

This rearrangement joins TRBV11-3 to TRBJ2-3, with D possibly TRBD2 on 7 matching bases. Germline CDR1 is SGHNT and CDR2 is YENEEA. Between the trimmed V and J ends, which lost 1 base and 4 bases, there was a span of 12 bases. This CDR3 has 15 residues. CDR3 coding DNA: TGTGCCAGCAGCTTAGGCGGGGGCAGCCCAGATACGCAGTATTTT. It yields the protein CASSLGGGSPDTQYF.

The V call is TRBV3-1 (or the pseudogene TRBV3-2), the J call TRBJ2-2; perhaps TRBD2 as D (6 bases). Germline values: CDR1 LGHDT, CDR2 YNNKEL (reference sequence). V lost 3 bases to trimming and J lost 0 bases, with 14 bases between them. The CDR3 spans 17 residues. The CDR3 loop is CASSHQRVPANTGELFF. In DNA form, the CDR3 reads TGTGCCAGCAGCCACCAGCGGGTACCTGCGAACACCGGGGAGCTGTTTTTT.

The rearrangement joins TRBV6-5 to TRBJ1-2; no definite D call. Germline lookup yields CDR1 MNHEY and CDR2 SVGAGI. Deletions cut 0 bases from V and 2 bases from J, with 7 bases between. The CDR3 contains 14 residues. This CDR3 is CASSYSIRNYGYTF. In DNA form, the CDR3 reads TGTGCCAGCAGTTACTCGATTCGGAACTATGGCTACACCTTC.

J is TRBJ1-1 and V is TRBV5-7; TRBD1 matches at 10 bases. TRBV5-7 is an ORF for which the function is uncertain. The CDR3 spans 14 residues. V dropped 4 bases and J dropped 7; count of bases not matched to a gene: 7. In DNA, the CDR3 is TGTGCCAGCAGCAGCATCCGGGACAGGGGTGAAGCTTTCTTT. Translated, it gives CASSSIRDRGEAFF.

CDR3 residues: CASRTRDRYGYTF. The CDR3 nucleotides read TGTGCCAGTAGAACCCGGGACAGATACGGCTACACCTTC. V gene TRBV19 combines with J gene TRBJ1-2; TRBD1 agrees at 7 bases. This CDR3 contains 13 residues. Losses at the gene ends were 6 bases for V and 8 bases for J; bases not matched to a gene: 9. CDR1 is LNHDA, CDR2 SQIVND, per germline (reference sequence).

The chain joins TRBV7-8 to TRBJ2-2; D is possibly TRBD2 (6 bases). V was trimmed by 2 bases and J by 0 bases, leaving 7 bases between them. The CDR3 consists of 15 residues. Germline V gene lookup returns CDR1 SGHVS and CDR2 FQNEAQ. CDR3 DNA: TGTGCCAGCAGCTTAACGGGGGCGAACACCGGGGAGCTGTTTTTT. Its translation: CASSLTGANTGELFF.

The chain combines TRBV4-1 with TRBJ1-6; 8 nucleotides match TRBD1. The ends lost 6 bases at V and 3 bases at J; junction bases unmatched: 4. Germline V gene lookup returns CDR1 MGHRA and CDR2 YSYEKL. This CDR3 has 15 residues. CDR3: CASSLTGGYNSPLHF. CDR3 nucleotides: TGCGCCAGCAGTTTAACAGGGGGCTATAATTCACCCCTCCACTTT.

The J gene is TRBJ2-7, the V gene TRBV5-8; 8 nucleotides match TRBD2. This CDR3 is built from 14 residues. The ends lost 4 bases at V and 5 bases at J; junction bases unmatched: 8. Looked up from germline, CDR1 is SGHTS and CDR2 is YDEGEE. CDR3: CASSTSGGTHEQYF. CDR3 DNA sequence: TGTGCCAGCAGCACCAGCGGGGGTACCCACGAGCAGTACTTC.

V gene TRBV6-5 combines with J gene TRBJ2-5; no firm D call. This CDR3 contains 13 residues. Trimming took off 0 bases at V and 5 bases at J, with 7 bases between the two ends. Germline V gene sequence: CDR1 MNHEY, CDR2 SVGAGI. CDR3 sequence (DNA): TGTGCCAGCAGTTACTCGATAGGGGAGACCCAGTACTTC. It codes for CASSYSIGETQYF.

The chain joins TRBV28 to TRBJ2-3, with 8 bases fitting TRBD1. The V gene end was trimmed by 6 bases and the J gene end by 2 bases; junction bases not matched to a gene: 10. The CDR3 consists of 16 residues. Germline V CDR1 and CDR2: MDHEN, SYDVKM. The CDR3 sequence: CASRIYYRGYTDTQYF. In DNA, the CDR3 is TGTGCCAGCAGGATTTACTACAGGGGGTACACAGATACGCAGTATTTT.

The V call is TRBV5-1, the J call TRBJ2-7; unclear D gene. Germline V CDR1 and CDR2: SGHRS, YFSETQ. This CDR3 region has 11 residues. Trimming took 5 bases from V and 3 from J, leaving 6 bases between them. The CDR3 nucleotides read TGCGCCAGCAGAGGGCACTACGAGCAGTACTTC. Residues: CASRGHYEQYF. Drawing the rest from reference TRBV5-1 and TRBJ2-7, the complete variable domain is KAGVTQTPRYLIKTRGQQVTLSCSPISGHRSVSWYQQTPGQGLQFLFEYFSETQRNKGNFPGRFSGRQFSNSRSEMNVSTLELGDSALYLCASRGHYEQYFGPGTRLTVT.

The V gene is TRBV15, the J gene TRBJ2-7, with 12 bases aligning to TRBD1. Germline CDR1 and CDR2: LNHNV and YYDKDF (reference sequence). CDR3 length equals 16 residues. J was trimmed by 4 bases and V by 3 bases; bases with no gene match: 7. CDR3 in amino acids: CATSSLGDRGRYEQYF. CDR3 bases: TGTGCCACCAGCAGCCTAGGGGACAGGGGGCGGTACGAGCAGTACTTC.

The chain has TRBV9 and TRBJ2-1, with 9 bases that match TRBD2. CDR1 and CDR2 from the germline V gene are SGDLS and YYNGEE. The CDR3 contains 16 residues. J gave up 8 bases and V 2 bases, and 11 bases lay outside the gene matches. The CDR3, as DNA: TGTGCCAGCAGCGTCTTAGCGGGAGCCTTAAGTGATGAGCAGTTCTTC. Translated, it gives CASSVLAGALSDEQFF.

V usage is TRBV3-1 (or the pseudogene TRBV3-2) and J usage is TRBJ2-1; D possibly uses TRBD1 or TRBD2 (5 bases each). The CDR3 runs to 13 residues. The V gene's germline CDR1 is LGHDT and CDR2 YNNKEL (reference sequence). The V and J ends lost 1 base and 8 bases respectively, with 9 bases between them. The CDR3 coding sequence is TGTGCCAGCAGCCAAGTCAGAGGGGATGAGCAGTTCTTC. Protein product: CASSQVRGDEQFF.

The table lists this clone with a count of one. This rearrangement joins TRBV7-3 to TRBJ2-1; maybe TRBD1 (5 bases). The length of the CDR3 is 12 residues. Trimming stripped 5 bases from V and 5 bases from J, with 7 bases between. Germline lookup yields CDR1 SGHTA and CDR2 FQGTGA. The CDR3: CASSQGDNEQFF. The CDR3 nucleotides read TGTGCCAGCAGCCAAGGGGACAATGAGCAGTTCTTC.

The gene calls are TRBV18 and TRBJ2-5, with TRBD2 matching over 8 bases. The CDR3 runs 13 residues. Germline V gene sequence: CDR1 KGHSH, CDR2 LQKENI. V lost 3 bases to trimming and J lost 6 bases; unmatched junction nucleotides: 3. CDR3: CASSPAGGQTQYF. CDR3 coding DNA: TGTGCCAGCTCACCTGCGGGGGGCCAGACCCAGTACTTC.

This rearrangement joins TRBV9 to TRBJ1-2, with D possibly TRBD1 on 6 matching bases. This CDR3 comprises 16 residues. The germline V gene encodes CDR1 SGDLS and CDR2 YYNGEE. V was trimmed by 4 bases and J by 0 bases, leaving 16 bases between them. In DNA, the CDR3 is TGTGCCAGCAGCTACCTGTTCGGGGGCCCTAACTATGGCTACACCTTC. Translation: CASSYLFGGPNYGYTF.

V gene TRBV2 combines with J gene TRBJ1-2; D might be TRBD1 (5 bases). With 1 base removed from V and 6 bases from J, the gap between germline ends came to 12 bases. Germline values: CDR1 SNHLY, CDR2 FYNNEI. The CDR3 has 14 residues. The CDR3 region is CASSEVQRGNGYTF. Here the CDR3 DNA reads TGTGCCAGCAGTGAAGTTCAGCGGGGGAATGGCTACACCTTC. The whole variable domain, filled in from reference TRBV2 and TRBJ1-2, reads EPEVTQTPSHQVTQMGQEVILRCVPISNHLYFYWYRQILGQKVEFLVSFYNNEISEKSEIFDDQFSVERPDGSNFTLKIRSTKLEDSAMYFCASSEVQRGNGYTFGSGTRLTVV.

The V and J genes are TRBV6-2 or TRBV6-3 and TRBJ1-1, with no clear D. This CDR3 comprises 14 residues. The germline V gene has CDR1 MNHEY and CDR2 SVGEGT. Trimming cost V 3 bases and J 10 bases, with 18 bases left between them. CDR3 sequence: CASSYFSEGSGAFF. The CDR3 region has the DNA TGTGCCAGCAGTTATTTCTCGGAGGGATCGGGAGCTTTCTTT.

On this clone itself: The sample has other DNA sequences that encode this CDR3 too. This chain joins TRBV14 and TRBJ1-2; D might be TRBD1 (5 bases). CDR1 is SGHDN, CDR2 FVKESK, per germline. The CDR3 length is 13 residues. The V end lost 4 bases, the J end lost 4 bases, and 10 bases lay between the germline ends. CDR3 sequence (DNA): TGTGCCAGCAGCCTCCACGGGGGCTATGGCTACACCTTC. Protein: CASSLHGGYGYTF.

The rearrangement uses TRBV21-1 and TRBJ1-2. TRBV21-1 constitutes a pseudogene. The length of the CDR3 is 13 residues. CDR3 sequence reads: CASIPGPLGGYTF. The CDR3 coding sequence is TGTGCCAGCATTCCGGGCCCGCTCGGAGGCTACACCTTC.

The chain couples TRBV13 to TRBJ1-1, with 8 bases identical to TRBD1. The CDR3 is 16 amino acids. The germline V gene has CDR1 PRHDT and CDR2 FYEKMQ (reference sequence). V trimming: 0 bases; J trimming: 1 base; junction bases outside the gene matches: 4. The chain's CDR3 is CASSLGTTGGNTEAFF. The DNA for the CDR3 is TGTGCCAGCAGCTTAGGGACAACAGGGGGGAACACTGAAGCTTTCTTT.

The CDR3 loop reads CASSLAGQGAGEQYF. The CDR3 coding sequence is TGTGCCAGTAGTCTGGCGGGACAGGGGGCTGGTGAGCAGTACTTC. V is TRBV19 and J is TRBJ2-7; the match to TRBD1 covers 12 bases. The CDR3 length is 15 residues. The germline gives CDR1 LNHDA, CDR2 SQIVND (reference sequence). With V trimmed by 5 bases and J by 7 bases, 9 bases remained unmatched. Complete variable domain (other parts from reference TRBV19 and TRBJ2-7): DGGITQSPKYLFRKEGQNVTLSCEQNLNHDAMYWYRQDPGQGLRLIYYSQIVNDFQKGDIAEGYSVSREKKESFPLTVTSAQKNPTAFYLCASSLAGQGAGEQYFGPGTRLTVT.